These 8 T cell receptor beta chains were sequenced from one sample in a study of T cells in Graves' hyperthyroidism and ophthalmopathy. Amplified TCR beta CDR3 regions derived from RNA transcripts. An initial round of RT-PCR targeting the TCR CDR3 relied on the HTBI primer set. MiXCR, applied by TCRdb to the multiplex PCR reads, yields one record per CDR3 protein. Of about 250,000 distinct CDR3 sequences listed, 24% are singletons. Sequenced sample: blood. The receptors here all came from a woman in her 40s with Graves' ophthalmopathy.

This clonotype was counted at least ten times. The chain combines TRBV20-1 with TRBJ2-5; D remains unclear. This CDR3 contains 12 residues. CDR1 DFQATT and CDR2 SNEGSKA come from the germline V gene (reference sequence). Trimming took 6 bases from V and 0 from J, leaving 8 bases between them. CDR3 bases: TGCAGTGCCCTGGTGAACCAAGAGACCCAGTACTTC. Its protein product is CSALVNQETQYF.

The V and J genes are TRBV12-3 or TRBV12-4 and TRBJ1-1, with TRBD1 matching 7 bases. The trim removed 5 bases at V and 6 bases at J, leaving 9 bases unmatched. CDR3 length: 14 residues. The CDR3 nucleotides read TGTGCCAGCAGTCGGCAGGGGGTGGGCGCTGAAGCTTTCTTT. This sequence encodes CASSRQGVGAEAFF.

This clonotype was picked up many times. The gene calls are TRBV28 and TRBJ2-7, with 10 bases matching TRBD2. CDR1 is MDHEN and CDR2 is SYDVKM in the germline V gene. V was clipped by 8 bases and J by 6 bases; unmatched bases: 13. CDR3 length: 15 amino acids. The CDR3 nucleotides are TGTGCCAGCCATCTTAGCGGGAGGTTAGATCTCGAGCAGTACTTC. It specifies CASHLSGRLDLEQYF.

The genes are TRBV12-3 or TRBV12-4 and TRBJ1-5; unclear D gene. The CDR3 has 14 amino acids. Trimming removed 3 bases from V and 2 bases from J, with 8 bases in between. In DNA form, the CDR3 reads TGTGCCAGCAGTTTTGAGAAGGGCAATCAGCCCCAGCATTTT. This translates into CASSFEKGNQPQHF.

This clonotype was picked up many times. V usage is TRBV29-1 and J usage is TRBJ2-7; 7 nucleotides align to TRBD1. This CDR3 region has 14 residues. The J segment lost 0 bases and the V segment lost 4 bases, leaving 6 bases of the junction unmatched. From germline, CDR1 is SQVTM and CDR2 ANQGSEA. The CDR3 sequence: CSVVGQSSSYEQYF. The CDR3 DNA sequence: TGCAGCGTTGTGGGACAGAGCAGCTCCTACGAGCAGTACTTC.

This clonotype occurred many times. V gene TRBV20-1 combines with J gene TRBJ2-5; D may correspond to TRBD1 or TRBD2 (6 bases each). V shed 6 bases and J shed 5 bases, with 19 bases lying between them. The CDR3 has 14 residues. CDR1 and CDR2 from the germline V gene are DFQATT and SNEGSKA (reference sequence). The CDR3 is CSAPIAGGGETQYF. The CDR3 nucleotides read TGCAGTGCCCCTATAGCCGGGGGCGGTGAGACCCAGTACTTC.

This clonotype has a count of ten or more. The chain couples TRBV30 to TRBJ2-7; D is possibly TRBD2 (5 bases). The CDR3 length is 14 residues. V shed 5 bases and J shed 0 bases, with 14 bases lying between them. Germline CDR1 is GTSNPN and CDR2 is SVGIG (reference sequence). CDR3 in DNA: TGTGCCTGGCAAGGGAGCGGTAACTCCTACGAGCAGTACTTC. This translates into CAWQGSGNSYEQYF.

This clonotype showed up many times. The chain carries TRBV4-1 and TRBJ1-5; the match to TRBD1 covers 7 bases. The CDR3 runs to 15 residues. V shed 5 bases, J shed 2 bases, and the junction held 6 bases outside the gene matches. Germline values: CDR1 MGHRA, CDR2 YSYEKL. The CDR3 DNA reads TGCGCCAGCAGCTTCGAAGGACAGGGCAATCAGCCCCAGCATTTT. This gives the protein CASSFEGQGNQPQHF.